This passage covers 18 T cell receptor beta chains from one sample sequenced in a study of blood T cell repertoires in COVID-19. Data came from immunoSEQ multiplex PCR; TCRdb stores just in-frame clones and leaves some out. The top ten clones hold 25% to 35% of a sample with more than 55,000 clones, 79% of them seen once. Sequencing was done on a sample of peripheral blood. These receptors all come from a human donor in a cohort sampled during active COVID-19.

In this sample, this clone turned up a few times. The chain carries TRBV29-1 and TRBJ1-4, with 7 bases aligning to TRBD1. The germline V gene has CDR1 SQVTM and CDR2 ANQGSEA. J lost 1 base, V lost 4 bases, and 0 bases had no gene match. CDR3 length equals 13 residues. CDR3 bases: TGCAGCGTTGGGGACAGAACTAATGAAAAACTGTTTTTT. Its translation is CSVGDRTNEKLFF.

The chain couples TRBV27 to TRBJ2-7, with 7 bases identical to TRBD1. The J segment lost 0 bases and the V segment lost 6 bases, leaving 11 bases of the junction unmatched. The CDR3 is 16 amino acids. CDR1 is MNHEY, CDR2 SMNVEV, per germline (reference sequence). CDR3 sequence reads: CASSPQGPLSSYEQYF. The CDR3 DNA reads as TGTGCCAGCAGCCCACAGGGGCCCCTGAGCTCCTACGAGCAGTACTTC.

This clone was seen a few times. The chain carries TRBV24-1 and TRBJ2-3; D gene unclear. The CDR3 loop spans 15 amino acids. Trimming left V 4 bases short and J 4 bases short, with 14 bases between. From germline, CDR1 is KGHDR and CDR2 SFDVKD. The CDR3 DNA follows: TGTGCCACCAGTGACGGGTTTCGTGGTGCAGATACGCAGTATTTT. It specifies CATSDGFRGADTQYF.

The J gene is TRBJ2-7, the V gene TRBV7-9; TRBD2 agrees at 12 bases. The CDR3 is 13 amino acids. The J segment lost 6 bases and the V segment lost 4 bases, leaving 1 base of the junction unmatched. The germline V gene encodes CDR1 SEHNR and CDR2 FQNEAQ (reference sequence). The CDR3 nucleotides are TGTGCCAGCAGCTCTAGCGGGAGGGCCGAGCAGTACTTC. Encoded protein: CASSSSGRAEQYF.

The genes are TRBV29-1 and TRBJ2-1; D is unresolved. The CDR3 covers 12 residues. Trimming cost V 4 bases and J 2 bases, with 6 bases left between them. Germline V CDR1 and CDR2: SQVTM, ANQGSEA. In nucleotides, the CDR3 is TGCAGCGTTGCTCCTCCCTACAATGAGCAGTTCTTC. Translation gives CSVAPPYNEQFF.

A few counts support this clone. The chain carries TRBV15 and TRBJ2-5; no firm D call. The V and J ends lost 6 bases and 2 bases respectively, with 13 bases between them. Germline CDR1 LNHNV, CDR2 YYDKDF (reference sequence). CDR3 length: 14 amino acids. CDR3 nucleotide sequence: TGTGCCACCAGTATCTCGCGTCTACAAGAGACCCAGTACTTC. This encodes CATSISRLQETQYF.

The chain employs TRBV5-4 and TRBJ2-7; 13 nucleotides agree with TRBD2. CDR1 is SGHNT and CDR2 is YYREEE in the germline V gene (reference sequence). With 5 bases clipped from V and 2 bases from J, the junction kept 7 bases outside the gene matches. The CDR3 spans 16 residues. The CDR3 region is CASSSGGTSGTYEQYF. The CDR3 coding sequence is TGTGCCAGCAGTTCGGGGGGGACTAGCGGGACCTACGAGCAGTACTTC.

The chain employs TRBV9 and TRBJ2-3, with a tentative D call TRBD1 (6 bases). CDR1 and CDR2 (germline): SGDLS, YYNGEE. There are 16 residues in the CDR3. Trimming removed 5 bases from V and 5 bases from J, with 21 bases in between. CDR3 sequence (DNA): TGTGCCAGCAGTAAAAACATGGACAGAAGCTTAGATACGCAGTATTTT. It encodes CASSKNMDRSLDTQYF.

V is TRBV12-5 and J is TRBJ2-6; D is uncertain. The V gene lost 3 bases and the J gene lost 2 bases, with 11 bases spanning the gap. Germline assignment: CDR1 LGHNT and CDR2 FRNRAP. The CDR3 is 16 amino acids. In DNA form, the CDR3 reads TGTGCTAGTGGTTTCATGTCAGGCGCTGGGGCCAACGTCCTGACTTTC. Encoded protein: CASGFMSGAGANVLTF.

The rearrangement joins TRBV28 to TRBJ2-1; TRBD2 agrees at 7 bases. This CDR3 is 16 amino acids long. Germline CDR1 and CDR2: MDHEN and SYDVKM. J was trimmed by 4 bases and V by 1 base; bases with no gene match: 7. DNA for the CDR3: TGTGCCAGCAGTTTATTTCGGCTAGCGGTTTACAATGAGCAGTTCTTC. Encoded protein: CASSLFRLAVYNEQFF.

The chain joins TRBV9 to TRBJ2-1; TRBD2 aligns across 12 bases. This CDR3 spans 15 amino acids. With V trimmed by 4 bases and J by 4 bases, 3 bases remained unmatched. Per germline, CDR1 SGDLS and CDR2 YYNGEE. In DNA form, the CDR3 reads TGTGCCAGCAGCCCCGGGACTAGCGGGTACAATGAGCAGTTCTTC. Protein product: CASSPGTSGYNEQFF.

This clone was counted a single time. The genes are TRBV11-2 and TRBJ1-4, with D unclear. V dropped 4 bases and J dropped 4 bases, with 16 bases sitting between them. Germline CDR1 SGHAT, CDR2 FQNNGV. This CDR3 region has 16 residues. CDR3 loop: CASSSSKGAFNEKLFF. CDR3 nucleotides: TGTGCCAGCAGCTCCTCCAAGGGAGCCTTTAATGAAAAACTGTTTTTT.

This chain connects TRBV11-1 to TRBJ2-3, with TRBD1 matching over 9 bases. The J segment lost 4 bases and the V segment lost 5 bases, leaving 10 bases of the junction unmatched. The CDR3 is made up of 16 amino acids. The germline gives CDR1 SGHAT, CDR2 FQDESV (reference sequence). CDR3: CASSPLRDRAPDTQYF. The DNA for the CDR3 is TGTGCCAGCAGCCCCCTCCGGGACAGGGCTCCAGATACGCAGTATTTT.

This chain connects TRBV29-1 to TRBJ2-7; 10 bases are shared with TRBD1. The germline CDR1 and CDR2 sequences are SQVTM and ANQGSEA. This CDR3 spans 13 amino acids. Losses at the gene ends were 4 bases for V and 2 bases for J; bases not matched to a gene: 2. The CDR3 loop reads CSVGDRGPYEQYF. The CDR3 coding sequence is TGCAGCGTTGGGGACAGGGGCCCCTACGAGCAGTACTTC.

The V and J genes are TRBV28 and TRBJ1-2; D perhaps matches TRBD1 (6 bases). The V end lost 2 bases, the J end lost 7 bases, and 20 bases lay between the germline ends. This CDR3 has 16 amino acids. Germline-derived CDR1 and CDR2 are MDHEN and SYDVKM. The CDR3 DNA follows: TGTGCCAGCAGTTTAGATACCGGGCAGGGGTTCTCTGGCTACACCTTC. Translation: CASSLDTGQGFSGYTF.

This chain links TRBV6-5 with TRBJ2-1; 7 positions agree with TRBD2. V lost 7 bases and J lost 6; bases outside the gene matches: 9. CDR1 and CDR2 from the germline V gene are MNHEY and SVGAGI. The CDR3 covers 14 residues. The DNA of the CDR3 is TGTGCCAGCAAGAGGGGCGGGAGTTCCAATGAGCAGTTCTTC. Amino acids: CASKRGGSSNEQFF.

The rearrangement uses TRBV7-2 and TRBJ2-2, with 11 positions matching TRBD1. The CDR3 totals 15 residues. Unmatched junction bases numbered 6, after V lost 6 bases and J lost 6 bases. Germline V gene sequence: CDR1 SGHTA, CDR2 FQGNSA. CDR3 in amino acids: CASRKRTGGAGELFF. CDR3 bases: TGTGCCAGCAGAAAGAGGACAGGGGGCGCCGGGGAGCTGTTTTTT.

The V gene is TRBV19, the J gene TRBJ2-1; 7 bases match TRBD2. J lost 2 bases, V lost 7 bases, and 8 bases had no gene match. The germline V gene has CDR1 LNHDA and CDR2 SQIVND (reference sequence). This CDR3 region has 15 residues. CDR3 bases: TGTGCCAGTACCCAGGGCGGGAGTACCTACAATGAGCAGTTCTTC. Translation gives CASTQGGSTYNEQFF.